This section outlines one T cell receptor beta chain sequence together with its context. Germline lookup yields CDR1 SGDLS and CDR2 YYNGEE. V was clipped by 0 bases and J by 3 bases, with 8 bases between them. The CDR3 contains 14 residues. Construction of the TCRbeta library involved unique molecular identifiers. TCRdb ran MiXCR on the PCR reads and lists one entry per CDR3 protein. The table shows just over 950,000 distinct CDR3 sequences, with about 26% occurring only once. The data were taken from a study of T-cell reconstitution after alpha-beta-depleted transplantation in children. The sequencing used PBMCs, mostly from graft donor cells, collected 360 days after TCRalphabeta/CD19-depleted stem cell transplant. The V gene is TRBV9, the J gene TRBJ2-3, with D unclear. The TCR sequence derives from a boy less than two years old who had a stem cell transplant for SCID, so the T cells may come from the graft donor. This CDR3 is CASSVAVATDTQYF. The DNA for the CDR3 is TGTGCCAGCAGCGTAGCCGTCGCTACAGATACGCAGTATTTT. The full variable domain, completed using reference TRBV9 and TRBJ2-3, is DSGVTQTPKHLITATGQRVTLRCSPRSGDLSVYWYQQSLDQGLQFLIQYYNGEERAKGNILERFSAQQFPDLHSELNLSSLELGDSALYFCASSVAVATDTQYFGPGTRLTVL.